This T cell receptor beta chain was retrieved from a study of shared clonotypes between healthy human individuals. Study-wide results and caveats: Since donors were few, the genetic and exposure-history diversity represented was limited.

A note on this clone: Its matching antigen is unknown.

The protocol was immunoSEQ multiplex PCR, while the TCRdb copy is restricted to in-frame clones and leaves out a portion. The profile shows 2.5 million or so clones, around 90% of them singletons. V dropped 4 bases and J dropped 3; count of bases not matched to a gene: 9. The CDR3 has 16 amino acids. The V gene's germline CDR1 is LNHDA and CDR2 SQIVND (reference sequence). The gene calls are TRBV19 and TRBJ1-5; 7 nucleotides match TRBD1. Material for sequencing was naive CD4+ T cells sorted from blood. As to subset: CD45RA+ positively selected. The clonotype was recovered from a young man in good health. The CDR3 sequence: CASSTRQGKHNQPQHF. CDR3 bases: TGTGCCAGTAGTACCCGACAGGGAAAGCACAATCAGCCCCAGCATTTT.